What follows are 5 T cell receptor beta chains derived from one specimen sequenced in a study of vaccination and CD4 T cells after COVID-19. The antigens of these receptors remain unknown. Stated treatment: approximately 9-day PBMC culture with coronavirus spike peptide pools or control peptides (ViraFEST assay). The Oncomine TCR Beta short-read assay was applied to DNA of cultured CD4+ T cells. TCRdb fed the PCR reads into MiXCR, producing one record per CDR3 protein. The sample gives 4,300 or so distinct CDR3 sequences, about 26% of which show up once; around 30% is in the top ten. Sequencing used CD4+ T cells from blood, cultured in vitro. The receptors originated from a human donor who had recovered from COVID-19.

The chain has TRBV5-1 and TRBJ2-1; the D call may be TRBD1 or TRBD2 (5 bases each). Germline lookup yields CDR1 SGHRS and CDR2 YFSETQ. The CDR3 contains 14 residues. V was pared by 7 bases and J by 5 bases, with 16 bases between. For the CDR3, the DNA is TGCGCCAGCCTTCCGGGGCCGGCCAACAATGAGCAGTTCTTC. Amino acids: CASLPGPANNEQFF. The whole variable domain, filled in from reference TRBV5-1 and TRBJ2-1, reads KAGVTQTPRYLIKTRGQQVTLSCSPISGHRSVSWYQQTPGQGLQFLFEYFSETQRNKGNFPGRFSGRQFSNSRSEMNVSTLELGDSALYLCASLPGPANNEQFFGPGTRLTVL.

V gene TRBV6-2 or TRBV6-3 combines with J gene TRBJ1-6, with 7 bases aligning to TRBD1. The CDR3 is made up of 12 amino acids. V trimming: 8 bases; J trimming: 9 bases; junction bases outside the gene matches: 4. Per germline, CDR1 MNHEY and CDR2 SVGEGT. Here the CDR3 DNA reads TGTGCCAGCCGGGACAGTAGTTCACCCCTCCACTTT. Amino acids: CASRDSSSPLHF.

The genes are TRBV6-1 and TRBJ1-3; TRBD1 matches at 8 bases. The germline V gene encodes CDR1 MNHNS and CDR2 SASEGT. V lost 6 bases to trimming and J lost 4 bases; unmatched junction nucleotides: 5. There are 14 residues in the CDR3. The CDR3 spells CASSQTGDGNTIYF. CDR3 nucleotide sequence: TGTGCCAGCAGCCAGACAGGGGACGGAAACACCATATATTTT.

The chain employs TRBV20-1 and TRBJ1-2; TRBD1 matches 11 bases. V gave up 5 bases and J gave up 0 bases; unmatched junction bases: 5. The CDR3 has 15 residues. Germline loops: CDR1 DFQATT, CDR2 SNEGSKA (reference sequence). In nucleotides, the CDR3 is TGCAGTGCTGGGGGACAGGGGGTGACTAACTATGGCTACACCTTC. Protein product: CSAGGQGVTNYGYTF.

This clonotype came up a few times. The CDR3 coding sequence is TGTGCCAGCAGCCAAGTCCTAGGAAGCACAGATACGCAGTATTTT. As protein: CASSQVLGSTDTQYF. This chain uses TRBV14 with TRBJ2-3; D gene uncertain. CDR1 and CDR2 (germline): SGHDN, FVKESK. V was clipped by 1 base and J by 0 bases, with 8 bases between them. This CDR3 is 15 amino acids long. Together with reference TRBV14 and TRBJ2-3, the CDR3 gives the full variable domain: EAGVTQFPSHSVIEKGQTVTLRCDPISGHDNLYWYRRVMGKEIKFLLHFVKESKQDESGMPNNRFLAERTGGTYSTLKVQPAELEDSGVYFCASSQVLGSTDTQYFGPGTRLTVL.